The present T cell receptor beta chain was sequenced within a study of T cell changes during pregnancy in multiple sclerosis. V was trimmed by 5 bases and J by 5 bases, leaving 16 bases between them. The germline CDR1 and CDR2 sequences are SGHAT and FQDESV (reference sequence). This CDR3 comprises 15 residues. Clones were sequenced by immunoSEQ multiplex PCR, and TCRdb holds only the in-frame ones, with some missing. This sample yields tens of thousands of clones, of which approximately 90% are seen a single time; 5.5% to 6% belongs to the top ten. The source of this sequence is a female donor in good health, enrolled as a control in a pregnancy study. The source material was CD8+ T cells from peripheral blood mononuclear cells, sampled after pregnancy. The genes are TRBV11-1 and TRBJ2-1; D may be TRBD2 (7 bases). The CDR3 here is CASSETWEGDNEQFF. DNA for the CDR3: TGTGCCAGCAGCGAAACCTGGGAGGGGGACAATGAGCAGTTCTTC. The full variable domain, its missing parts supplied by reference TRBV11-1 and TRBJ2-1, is EAEVAQSPRYKITEKSQAVAFWCDPISGHATLYWYRQILGQGPELLVQFQDESVVDDSQLPKDRFSAERLKGVDSTLKIQPAELGDSAMYLCASSETWEGDNEQFFGPGTRLTVL.